A selection of T cell receptor beta chains follows, all from one sample in a study of beta chain features in type 1 diabetes. This table comes from immunoSEQ multiplex PCR, and its TCRdb copy is limited to in-frame clones, with some not included. The sample has about 650,000 clones, over 10% seen once. Sequencing was carried out using naive CD4+ T cells from blood. Source of these receptors: a man aged 25-45 years with type 1 diabetes. The conserved cysteine and the conserved F or W are not part of the CDR3 here. Fields, in order: V gene, J gene, CDR3 protein.

v_call: TRBV5-8
j_call: TRBJ2-1
cdr3_aa: ASRRTYNEQF

v_call: TRBV7-2
j_call: TRBJ2-1
cdr3_aa: ASSLGLAGYGGQF

v_call: TRBV6-5
j_call: TRBJ2-6
cdr3_aa: ASSYSIAGANVLT

v_call: TRBV21-1
j_call: TRBJ2-7
cdr3_aa: ASSKAKASYEQY

v_call: TRBV29-1
j_call: TRBJ1-1
cdr3_aa: SAAQTGGYTEAF

v_call: TRBV7-9
j_call: TRBJ2-7
cdr3_aa: ASSLKEGEQY

v_call: TRBV7-9
j_call: TRBJ2-5
cdr3_aa: ASSLMGDRAQETQY

v_call: TRBV7-3
j_call: TRBJ1-1
cdr3_aa: ASSSQGEGTEAF

v_call: TRBV29-1
j_call: TRBJ1-1
cdr3_aa: SVQKVVNTEAF

v_call: TRBV2
j_call: TRBJ2-7
cdr3_aa: ASLAIYEQY

v_call: TRBV29-1
j_call: TRBJ2-7
cdr3_aa: SVDSLSGTGSSYEQY

v_call: TRBV7-9
j_call: TRBJ1-2
cdr3_aa: ASSFGGALYGYT

v_call: TRBV28
j_call: TRBJ1-5
cdr3_aa: ASGQGSQPQH

v_call: TRBV29-1
j_call: TRBJ2-7
cdr3_aa: SVGGPGDSYEQY

v_call: TRBV7-3
j_call: TRBJ2-6
cdr3_aa: ASSLKKAGANVLT

v_call: TRBV11-2
j_call: TRBJ2-7
cdr3_aa: ASSPGHRYEQY